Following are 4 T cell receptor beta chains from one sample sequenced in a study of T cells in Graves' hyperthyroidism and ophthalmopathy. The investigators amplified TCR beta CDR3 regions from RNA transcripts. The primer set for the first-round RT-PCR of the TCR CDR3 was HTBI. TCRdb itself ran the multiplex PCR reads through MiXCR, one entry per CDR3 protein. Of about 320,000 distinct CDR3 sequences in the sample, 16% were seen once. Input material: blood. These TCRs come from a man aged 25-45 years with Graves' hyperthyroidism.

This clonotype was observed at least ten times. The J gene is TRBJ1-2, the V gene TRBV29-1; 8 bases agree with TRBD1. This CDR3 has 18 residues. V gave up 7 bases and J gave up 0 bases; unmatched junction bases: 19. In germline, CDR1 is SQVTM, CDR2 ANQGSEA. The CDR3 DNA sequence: TGCAGCGGCGGAATGTACGGGACAGGTCACCCCCCTAACTATGGCTACACCTTC. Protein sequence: CSGGMYGTGHPPNYGYTF. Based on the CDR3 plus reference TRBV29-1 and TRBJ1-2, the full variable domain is SAVISQKPSRDICQRGTSLTIQCQVDSQVTMMFWYRQQPGQSLTLIATANQGSEATYESGFVIDKFPISRPNLTFSTLTVSNMSPEDSSIYLCSGGMYGTGHPPNYGYTFGSGTRLTVV.

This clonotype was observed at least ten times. This CDR3 reads CASTSGTSGDNEQFF. DNA of the CDR3: TGTGCCAGCACCTCTGGGACTAGCGGCGACAATGAGCAGTTCTTC. This chain connects TRBV28 to TRBJ2-1; 11 bases line up with TRBD2. Germline trimming cut 7 bases from V and 5 bases from J; bases unmatched to any gene: 7. The CDR3 spans 15 residues. Germline loops: CDR1 MDHEN, CDR2 SYDVKM.

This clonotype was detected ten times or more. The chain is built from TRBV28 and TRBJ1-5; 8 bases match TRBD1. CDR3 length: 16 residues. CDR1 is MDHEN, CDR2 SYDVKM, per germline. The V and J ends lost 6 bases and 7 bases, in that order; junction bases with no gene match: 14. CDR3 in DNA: TGTGCCAGCAGCCCACATGGACAGGGTGGAGGACAGCCCCAGCATTTT. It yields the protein CASSPHGQGGGQPQHF.

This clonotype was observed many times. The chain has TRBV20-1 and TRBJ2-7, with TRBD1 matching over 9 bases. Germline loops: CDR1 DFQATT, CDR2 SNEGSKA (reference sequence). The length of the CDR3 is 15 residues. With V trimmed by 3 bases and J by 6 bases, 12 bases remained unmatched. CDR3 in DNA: TGCAGTGCTAGCCGAGGGGGACAGGGAACTGGCGAGCAGTACTTC. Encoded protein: CSASRGGQGTGEQYF.